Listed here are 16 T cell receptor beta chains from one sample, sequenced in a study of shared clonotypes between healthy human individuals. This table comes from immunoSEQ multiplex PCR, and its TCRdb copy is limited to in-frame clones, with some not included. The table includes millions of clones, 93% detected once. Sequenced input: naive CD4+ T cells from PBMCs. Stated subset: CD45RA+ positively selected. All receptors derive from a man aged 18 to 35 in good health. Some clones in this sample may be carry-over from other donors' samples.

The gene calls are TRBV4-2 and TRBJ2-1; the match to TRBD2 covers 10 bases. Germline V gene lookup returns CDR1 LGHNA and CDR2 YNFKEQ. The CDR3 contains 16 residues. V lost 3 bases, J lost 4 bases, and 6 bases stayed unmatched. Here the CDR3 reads CASSQEGLAVYNEQFF. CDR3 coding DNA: TGTGCCAGCAGCCAGGAAGGACTAGCGGTTTACAATGAGCAGTTCTTC.

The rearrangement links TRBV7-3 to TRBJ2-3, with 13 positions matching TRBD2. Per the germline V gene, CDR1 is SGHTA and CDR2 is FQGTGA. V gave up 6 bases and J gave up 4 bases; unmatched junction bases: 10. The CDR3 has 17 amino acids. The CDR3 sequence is CASSDPTSGREPDTQYF. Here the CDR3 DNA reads TGTGCCAGCAGTGATCCTACTAGCGGGAGGGAGCCAGATACGCAGTATTTT.

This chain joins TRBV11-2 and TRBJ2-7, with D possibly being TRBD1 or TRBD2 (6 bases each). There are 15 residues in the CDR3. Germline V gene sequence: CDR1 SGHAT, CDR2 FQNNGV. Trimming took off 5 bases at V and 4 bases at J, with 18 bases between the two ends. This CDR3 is CASSPTGLGGYEQYF. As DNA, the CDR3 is TGTGCCAGCAGCCCGACAGGTCTGGGGGGTTACGAGCAGTACTTC.

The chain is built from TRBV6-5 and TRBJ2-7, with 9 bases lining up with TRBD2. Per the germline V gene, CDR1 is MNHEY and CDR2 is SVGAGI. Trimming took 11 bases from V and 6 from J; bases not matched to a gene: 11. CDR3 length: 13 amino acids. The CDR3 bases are TGTGCCTCAAGGGTAGCGGGAGTCTCCGAGCAGTACTTC. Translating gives CASRVAGVSEQYF.

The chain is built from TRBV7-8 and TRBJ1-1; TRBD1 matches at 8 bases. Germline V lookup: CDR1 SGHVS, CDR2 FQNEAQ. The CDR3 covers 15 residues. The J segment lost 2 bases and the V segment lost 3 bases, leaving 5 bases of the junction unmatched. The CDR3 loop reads CASSFLTGANTEAFF. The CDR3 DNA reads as TGTGCCAGCAGCTTCCTGACAGGGGCCAACACTGAAGCTTTCTTT.

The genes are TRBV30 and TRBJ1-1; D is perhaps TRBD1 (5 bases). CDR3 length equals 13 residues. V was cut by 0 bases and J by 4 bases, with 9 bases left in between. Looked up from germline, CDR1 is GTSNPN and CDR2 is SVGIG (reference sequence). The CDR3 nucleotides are TGTGCCTGGAGTGTAGGGACGGCCACTGAAGCTTTCTTT. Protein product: CAWSVGTATEAFF.

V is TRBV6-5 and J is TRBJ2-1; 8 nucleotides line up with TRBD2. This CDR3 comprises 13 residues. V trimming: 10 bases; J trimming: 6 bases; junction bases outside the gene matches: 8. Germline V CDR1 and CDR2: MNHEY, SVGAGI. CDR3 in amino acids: CAIQRGKGNEQFF. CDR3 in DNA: TGTGCCATTCAGCGGGGGAAGGGCAATGAGCAGTTCTTC.

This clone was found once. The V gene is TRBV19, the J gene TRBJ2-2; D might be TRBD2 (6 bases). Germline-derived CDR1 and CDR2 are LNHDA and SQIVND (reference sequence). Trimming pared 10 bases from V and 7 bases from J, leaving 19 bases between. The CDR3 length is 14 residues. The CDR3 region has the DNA TGTGCCACCCTTTTAGGAGGGGTTGGCGGGGAGCTGTTTTTT. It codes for CATLLGGVGGELFF. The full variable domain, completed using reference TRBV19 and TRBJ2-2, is DGGITQSPKYLFRKEGQNVTLSCEQNLNHDAMYWYRQDPGQGLRLIYYSQIVNDFQKGDIAEGYSVSREKKESFPLTVTSAQKNPTAFYLCATLLGGVGGELFFGEGSRLTVL.

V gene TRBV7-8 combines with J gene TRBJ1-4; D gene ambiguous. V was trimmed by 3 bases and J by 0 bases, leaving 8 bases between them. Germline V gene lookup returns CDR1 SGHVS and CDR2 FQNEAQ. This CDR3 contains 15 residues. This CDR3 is CASSLRTSTNEKLFF. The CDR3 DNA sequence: TGTGCCAGCAGCTTGCGGACCTCAACTAATGAAAAACTGTTTTTT.

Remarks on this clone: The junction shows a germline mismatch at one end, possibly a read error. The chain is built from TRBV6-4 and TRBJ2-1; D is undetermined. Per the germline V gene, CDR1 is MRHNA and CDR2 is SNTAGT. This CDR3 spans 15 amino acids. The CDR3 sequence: CASSEAPSSHNEQFF. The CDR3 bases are TGTGCCAGCAGTGAGGCCCCGTCCTCCCACAATGAGCAGTTCTTC.

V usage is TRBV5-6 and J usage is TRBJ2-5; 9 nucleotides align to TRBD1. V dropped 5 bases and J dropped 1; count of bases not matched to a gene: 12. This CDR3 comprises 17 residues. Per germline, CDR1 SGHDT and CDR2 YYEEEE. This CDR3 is CASSPYGTGPFQETQYF. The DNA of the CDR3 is TGTGCCAGCAGTCCATACGGGACAGGGCCTTTCCAAGAGACCCAGTACTTC.

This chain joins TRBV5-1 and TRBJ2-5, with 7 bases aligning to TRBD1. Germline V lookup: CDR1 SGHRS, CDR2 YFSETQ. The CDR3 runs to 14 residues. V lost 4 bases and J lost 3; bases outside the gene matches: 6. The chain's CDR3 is CASSTGQSEETQYF. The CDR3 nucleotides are TGCGCCAGCAGCACGGGACAGTCAGAAGAGACCCAGTACTTC.

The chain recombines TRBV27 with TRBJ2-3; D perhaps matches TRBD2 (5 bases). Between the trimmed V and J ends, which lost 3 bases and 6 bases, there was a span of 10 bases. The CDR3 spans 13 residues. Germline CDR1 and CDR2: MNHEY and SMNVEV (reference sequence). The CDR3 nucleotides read TGTGCCAGCAGTTTCGGAAGGAGGGATACGCAGTATTTT. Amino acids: CASSFGRRDTQYF.

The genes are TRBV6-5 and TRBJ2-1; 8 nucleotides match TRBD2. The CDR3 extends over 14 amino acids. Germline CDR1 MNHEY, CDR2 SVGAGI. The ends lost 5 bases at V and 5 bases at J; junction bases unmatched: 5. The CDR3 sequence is CASSPPGGDNEQFF. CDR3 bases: TGTGCCAGCAGTCCCCCGGGGGGGGACAATGAGCAGTTCTTC.

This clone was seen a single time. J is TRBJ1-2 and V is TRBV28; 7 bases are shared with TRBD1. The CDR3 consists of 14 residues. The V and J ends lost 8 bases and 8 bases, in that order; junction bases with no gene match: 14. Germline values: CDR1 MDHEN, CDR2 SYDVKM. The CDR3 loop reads CASFIKGALWGYTF. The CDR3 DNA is TGTGCCAGCTTCATTAAGGGGGCGCTGTGGGGCTACACCTTC.

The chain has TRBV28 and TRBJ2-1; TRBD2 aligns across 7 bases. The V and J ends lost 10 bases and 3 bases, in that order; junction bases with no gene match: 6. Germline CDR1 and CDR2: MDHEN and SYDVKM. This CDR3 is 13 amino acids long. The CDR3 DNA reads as TGTGCCATCCTTGGGGGGGACTACAATGAGCAGTTCTTC. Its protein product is CAILGGDYNEQFF.